This TCR beta chain derives from a study of T cell clonotyping in hematopoietic cell transplantation. Study conclusions and caveats: After transplant, recipient diversity fell while pathologically expanded clonotypes grew through day 180. Higher Inverse Simpson Index values in graft donor and pretransplant recipient predicted broader posttransplant TCR diversity.

Trimming removed 4 bases at V and 0 bases at J, with 15 bases between. CDR3 size: 15 residues. Germline V gene lookup returns CDR1 SQVTM and CDR2 ANQGSEA. Libraries were prepared by immunoSEQ multiplex PCR; TCRdb keeps only in-frame clonotypes and omits some of them. The table lists some 9,300 clones, around 87% of them singletons, with 15% in the top ten. Note on this clone: As yet, its antigen is unknown.

Time point here: recipient sample about 28 days before transplant, after cytoreduction. This TCR was recovered from a woman between 50 and 59 years old with chronic myeloid leukemia. Some clones in this sample may be carry-over from other donors' samples. This sequence joins TRBV29-1 and TRBJ2-5; D possibly matches TRBD1 or TRBD2 (5 bases each). The starting material was peripheral blood mononuclear cells, obtained before stem cell transplant. The CDR3 nucleotides are TGCAGCGTTGGATTGGTGGGGACGTACCAAGAGACCCAGTACTTC. Translated: CSVGLVGTYQETQYF.